This TCR beta chain appears in the sequencing data of a study of CD4 and CD8 cells across lung adenocarcinoma regions. The germline CDR1 and CDR2 sequences are WNHNN and SYGVQD (reference sequence). The CDR3 runs 14 residues. Turning to this clonotype: One junction end disagrees with the germline gene, perhaps due to a read error.

Localized lung adenocarcinoma, a non-small cell lung cancer, affected the donors. Via MiXCR, TCRdb re-called the PCR reads, giving one row per CDR3 protein. The data hold roughly 10,000 distinct CDR3 sequences, with roughly 50% observed a single time. The rearrangement joins TRBV10-1 to TRBJ2-3; D call uncertain. The clonotype comes from a female donor with lung adenocarcinoma. The CD4 and CD8 labels of this study may be unreliable. What was sequenced was CD8+ T cells from the margin of a lung tumor. CDR3 DNA: TGCGCCAGCAAGGTCAGCCAAGACCCAGATACCCAGTATTTC. It specifies CASKVSQDPDTQYF.